Listed here are 18 T cell receptor beta chains from one sample, sequenced in a study of CD8 T cells in ankylosing spondylitis. General study findings and limits: For ankylosing spondylitis blood, a TCR beta motif of 8 or 9 highly homologous variants appeared characteristic.

TCRdb analysed the 5' RACE reads with MiXCR anew, one entry per CDR3 protein. The sample includes some 840,000 distinct CDR3 sequences, 10% to 15% seen only once; the top ten take 0.51%. Their target antigens are unknown. The sequenced material came from blood, either unsorted or a sorted T cell fraction (not recorded which). These receptors all stem from a male donor with ankylosing spondylitis.

This clonotype was detected ten times or more. The rearrangement links TRBV7-2 to TRBJ1-1; 10 positions agree with TRBD1. The germline gives CDR1 SGHTA, CDR2 FQGNSA. CDR3 length equals 14 residues. Trimming removed 5 bases from V and 4 bases from J; junction bases left unmatched: 4. The CDR3, as DNA: TGTGCCAGCAGCCGACAGGGGGCCATCACTGAAGCTTTCTTT. Protein sequence: CASSRQGAITEAFF.

The gene calls are TRBV18 and TRBJ1-3; D unclear. The germline CDR1 and CDR2 sequences are KGHSH and LQKENI. Trimming removed 2 bases from V and 2 bases from J, with 7 bases in between. The CDR3 totals 14 residues. The CDR3 nucleotides are TGTGCCAGCTCACCAGACTCAGCTGGAAACACCATATATTTT. The encoded protein is CASSPDSAGNTIYF.

This clonotype has only a few counts. The J gene is TRBJ1-4, the V gene TRBV6-1; D call uncertain. V gave up 5 bases and J gave up 6 bases, with 10 bases separating them. Germline CDR1 and CDR2: MNHNS and SASEGT. This CDR3 spans 13 amino acids. The CDR3 loop reads CASSRILDEKLFF. As DNA, the CDR3 is TGTGCCAGCAGTAGGATCTTAGATGAAAAACTGTTTTTT.

Ten or more counts support this clonotype. J is TRBJ2-3 and V is TRBV4-3; no reliable D call. This CDR3 is built from 14 residues. The germline V and J ends were trimmed by 0 bases and 3 bases, with 7 bases remaining between them. Germline V CDR1 and CDR2: LGHNA, YSLEER. The CDR3 here is CASSQDSGTDTQYF. The CDR3 DNA follows: TGCGCCAGCAGCCAAGATAGTGGGACAGATACGCAGTATTTT.

The genes are TRBV6-1 and TRBJ2-3, with 13 bases identical to TRBD2. Germline-derived CDR1 and CDR2 are MNHNS and SASEGT. The junction had 9 bases not matched to a gene; V was cut back by 7 bases and J by 5 bases. The CDR3 extends over 16 amino acids. Here the CDR3 reads CASNRPGLAGEDTQYF. The CDR3 nucleotides read TGTGCCAGCAATAGACCCGGACTAGCGGGAGAAGATACGCAGTATTTT.

The V call is TRBV27, the J call TRBJ1-2; D gene ambiguous. Trimming removed 8 bases at V and 8 bases at J, with 15 bases between. The CDR3 is 12 amino acids. Germline V gene lookup returns CDR1 MNHEY and CDR2 SMNVEV (reference sequence). CDR3 amino acids: CASPRGPKGYTF. The CDR3 DNA reads TGTGCCAGCCCGAGAGGACCCAAGGGCTACACCTTC.

This clonotype was picked up a small number of times. The chain carries TRBV20-1 and TRBJ2-1, with 10 bases identical to TRBD2. J lost 7 bases, V lost 3 bases, and 3 bases had no gene match. Per germline, CDR1 DFQATT and CDR2 SNEGSKA (reference sequence). This CDR3 has 13 amino acids. The CDR3: CSASLLAGNEQFF. The CDR3 DNA reads as TGCAGTGCTAGCCTACTAGCGGGAAATGAGCAGTTCTTC.

There are a few counts of this clonotype. The germline gene is not matched at one end of the junction; a read error may be the cause. The chain joins TRBV5-1 to TRBJ2-6; D is possibly TRBD2 (6 bases). This CDR3 comprises 15 residues. In germline, CDR1 is SGHRS, CDR2 YFSETQ. This chain's CDR3 is CASSLIGPGDNVLTF. The CDR3 nucleotides read TGCGCCAGCAGCTTGATTGGGCCGGGGGACAACGTCCTGACTTTC.

The table lists this clonotype with a few counts. CDR3 bases: TGTGCCAGCAGTTACTCCTCGGGGACTGGGGCCAACGTCCTGACTTTC. This encodes CASSYSSGTGANVLTF. V gene TRBV6-5 combines with J gene TRBJ2-6, with TRBD2 as a possible D gene (5 bases). Germline V gene data show CDR1 as MNHEY and CDR2 as SVGAGI. There are 16 residues in the CDR3. The V and J ends lost 0 bases and 2 bases respectively, with 8 bases between them.

This clonotype was observed a few times. A junction boundary mismatches the germline segment, possibly from a read error. V gene TRBV4-3 combines with J gene TRBJ2-3; 10 bases line up with TRBD2. This CDR3 spans 19 amino acids. CDR1 and CDR2 (germline): LGHNA, YSLEER. CDR3 coding DNA: TGCGCCAGCAGCAAAGAACCTATCACTAGCGGGGCTCGCACAGATACGCAGTATTTT. Encoded protein: CASSKEPITSGARTDTQYF.

This clonotype was seen more than once but under ten times. The chain has TRBV7-9 and TRBJ1-1; TRBD1 is a possible D gene (6 bases). The CDR3 consists of 15 residues. Trimming took 2 bases from V and 9 from J, leaving 19 bases between them. The germline V gene has CDR1 SEHNR and CDR2 FQNEAQ (reference sequence). The CDR3 sequence: CASSLSLRQGLQAFF. The CDR3 DNA follows: TGTGCCAGCAGCTTAAGTCTCCGGCAGGGGCTTCAAGCTTTCTTT.

V usage is TRBV4-3 and J usage is TRBJ2-2, with 7 bases aligning to TRBD1. The CDR3 covers 17 residues. Germline values: CDR1 LGHNA, CDR2 YSLEER. J gave up 5 bases and V 0 bases, and 9 bases lay outside the gene matches. This CDR3 reads CASSQDWITGVTGELFF. CDR3 nucleotides: TGCGCCAGCAGCCAAGACTGGATTACAGGGGTGACCGGGGAGCTGTTTTTT.

This clonotype was found a few times. The V call is TRBV5-8, the J call TRBJ2-3, with D tentatively TRBD1 (6 bases). V was cut by 3 bases and J by 6 bases, with 14 bases left in between. The germline gives CDR1 SGHTS, CDR2 YDEGEE. The CDR3 is 14 residues long. The CDR3 DNA follows: TGTGCCAGCAGCTGGCGACAGGTAACGGATACGCAGTATTTT. Its translation is CASSWRQVTDTQYF.

The chain links TRBV7-2 to TRBJ2-2, with a tentative D call TRBD2 (6 bases). V dropped 5 bases and J dropped 0 bases, with 13 bases sitting between them. There are 16 residues in the CDR3. Germline V gene data show CDR1 as SGHTA and CDR2 as FQGNSA. The CDR3 bases are TGTGCCAGCAGCCGACCGGAGGGAACGAACACCGGGGAGCTGTTTTTT. This codes for CASSRPEGTNTGELFF. The complete variable domain, with remaining parts taken from reference TRBV7-2 and TRBJ2-2, reads GAGVSQSPSNKVTEKGKDVELRCDPISGHTALYWYRQSLGQGLEFLIYFQGNSAPDKSGLPSDRFSAERTGGSVSTLTIQRTQQEDSAVYLCASSRPEGTNTGELFFGEGSRLTVL.

The rearrangement joins TRBV20-1 to TRBJ2-3; 14 bases align to TRBD2. Germline CDR1 DFQATT, CDR2 SNEGSKA (reference sequence). The CDR3 is 16 residues long. The V gene end was trimmed by 4 bases and the J gene end by 1 base; junction bases not matched to a gene: 4. The CDR3 nucleotides are TGCAGTGCTACCGGACTAGCGGGGGGACGCACAGATACGCAGTATTTT. Amino acids: CSATGLAGGRTDTQYF.

CDR3 in amino acids: CSARDRAGTSYEQYF. CDR3 DNA sequence: TGCAGTGCTAGAGATCGGGCAGGGACCTCCTACGAGCAGTACTTC. The chain is built from TRBV20-1 and TRBJ2-7, with D possibly being TRBD1 or TRBD2 (5 bases each). With 0 bases removed from V and 0 bases from J, the gap between germline ends came to 12 bases. The CDR3 totals 15 residues. CDR1 DFQATT and CDR2 SNEGSKA come from the germline V gene (reference sequence).

This clonotype was seen many times. The CDR3 sequence: CAISSPVNYGYTF. The CDR3 DNA follows: TGTGCCATCTCTTCGCCGGTAAACTATGGCTACACCTTC. The chain joins TRBV10-3 to TRBJ1-2; D is unresolved. CDR3 length equals 13 residues. Germline CDR1 is ENHRY and CDR2 is SYGVKD. V shed 8 bases and J shed 2 bases, with 12 bases lying between them.

This clonotype was found many times. The rearrangement links TRBV4-2 to TRBJ2-3, with D maybe TRBD2 (6 bases). V was pared by 8 bases and J by 1 base, with 16 bases between. Germline V gene data show CDR1 as LGHNA and CDR2 as YNFKEQ. This CDR3 contains 15 residues. The chain's CDR3 is CASRRGEIGTDTQYF. The CDR3 DNA follows: TGTGCCAGCCGGCGGGGAGAAATCGGCACAGATACGCAGTATTTT.